Below, 15 T cell receptor beta chains from the same sample are listed, as sequenced in a study of blood T cells in healthy people across ages (dated by TCRdb to the mid-2010s). Receptor amplification or capture employed 5' RACE. The reads were generated on an Illumina HiSeq 2500. A second PCR of roughly 7 to 11 cycles was performed with a sample-barcoded 5' primer and a J-beta primer mix. The raw public reads went through TCRdb reprocessing: fastp at Q25, MiXCR clone calling, in-frame beta chains kept. Each CDR3 protein gets just one entry, which takes the most common genes and DNA from the rows behind it. Here the sample has roughly 730,000 distinct CDR3 sequences; more than 55% occur a single time. The ten largest make up approximately 24% of the sample. The sequenced sample consisted of blood. These receptors came from a middle-aged man in good health.

This clonotype has more than one count but fewer than ten. The chain couples TRBV6-1 to TRBJ2-6; D gene unclear. V was pared by 6 bases and J by 4 bases, with 7 bases between. CDR1 is MNHNS and CDR2 is SASEGT in the germline V gene. The CDR3 length is 13 residues. The CDR3 loop is CASSRIGANVLTF. CDR3 nucleotide sequence: TGTGCCAGCAGCCGCATAGGGGCCAACGTCCTGACTTTC.

This sequence joins TRBV29-1 and TRBJ2-1; 10 positions agree with TRBD2. The germline gives CDR1 SQVTM, CDR2 ANQGSEA. CDR3 size: 15 residues. Unmatched junction bases numbered 11, after V lost 6 bases and J lost 6 bases. In DNA, the CDR3 is TGCAGCGTCGGGACTCTAGCGGGGGCCCTCAATGAGCAGTTCTTC. Encoded protein: CSVGTLAGALNEQFF.

J is TRBJ1-5 and V is TRBV7-9; weak D call: TRBD1 (6 bases). V was cut by 3 bases and J by 3 bases, with 9 bases left in between. From germline, CDR1 is SEHNR and CDR2 FQNEAQ (reference sequence). This CDR3 contains 14 residues. This CDR3 is CASSLQGLNQPQHF. DNA of the CDR3: TGTGCCAGCAGCTTGCAGGGGCTCAATCAGCCCCAGCATTTT.

The chain links TRBV9 to TRBJ2-1; TRBD1 aligns across 8 bases. Germline V gene sequence: CDR1 SGDLS, CDR2 YYNGEE. The CDR3 is 15 residues long. V shed 5 bases, J shed 4 bases, and the junction held 8 bases outside the gene matches. CDR3 coding DNA: TGTGCCAGCAGGCCCGACCGACAGGGGTACAATGAGCAGTTCTTC. Protein: CASRPDRQGYNEQFF.

This clonotype was observed a few times. This chain connects TRBV6-2 or TRBV6-3 to TRBJ1-2, with D possibly TRBD1 on 6 matching bases. CDR1 MNHEY and CDR2 SVGEGT come from the germline V gene. The CDR3 is 15 residues long. Trimming took 4 bases from V and 4 from J, leaving 16 bases between them. Here the CDR3 reads CASSSSLGAFYGYTF. DNA of the CDR3: TGTGCCAGCAGTTCGAGCCTGGGGGCTTTCTATGGCTACACCTTC.

The chain carries TRBV10-3 and TRBJ2-5; the D gene could be TRBD1 or TRBD2 (6 bases each). Germline V gene data show CDR1 as ENHRY and CDR2 as SYGVKD. The CDR3 consists of 14 residues. In DNA, the CDR3 is TGTGCGACAATAAGGGGGGCAAGTCAAGAGACCCAGTACTTC. Protein product: CATIRGASQETQYF.

This chain connects TRBV4-3 to TRBJ1-2; 7 nucleotides agree with TRBD1. The V segment lost 0 bases and the J segment 8 bases; nucleotides outside the gene matches: 9. Per the germline V gene, CDR1 is LGHNA and CDR2 is YSLEER. The CDR3 is made up of 15 amino acids. DNA for the CDR3: TGCGCCAGCAGCCAAGAGTATCAGGGGGAGCGGGGCTACACCTTC. It encodes CASSQEYQGERGYTF.

The V and J genes are TRBV20-1 and TRBJ2-1, with D possibly being TRBD1 (6 bases). The V and J ends lost 7 bases and 3 bases respectively, with 13 bases between them. The CDR3 has 13 residues. Germline V gives CDR1 DFQATT, CDR2 SNEGSKA (reference sequence). CDR3 loop: CSVQGILYNEQFF. The CDR3 DNA reads TGCAGTGTACAGGGAATACTCTACAATGAGCAGTTCTTC.

This chain links TRBV7-3 with TRBJ2-1; 9 bases map to TRBD1. Trimming cost V 5 bases and J 6 bases; bases outside gene matches: 8. The CDR3 extends over 15 amino acids. Germline V lookup: CDR1 SGHTA, CDR2 FQGTGA. This CDR3 reads CASSPQGARGNEQFF. The CDR3 bases are TGTGCCAGCAGCCCACAGGGGGCCCGGGGCAATGAGCAGTTCTTC. The variable domain in full, completed from reference TRBV7-3 and TRBJ2-1, reads GAGVSQTPSNKVTEKGKYVELRCDPISGHTALYWYRQSLGQGPEFLIYFQGTGAADDSGLPNDRFFAVRPEGSVSTLKIQRTERGDSAVYLCASSPQGARGNEQFFGPGTRLTVL.

This clonotype has a handful of counts. This chain links TRBV10-2 with TRBJ1-2, with TRBD1 matching 8 bases. Germline V CDR1 and CDR2: WSHSY, SAAADI. The junction had 11 bases not matched to a gene; V was cut back by 6 bases and J by 8 bases. The CDR3 is 14 amino acids. The CDR3 region is CASSAPGQVSGYTF. The CDR3 bases are TGCGCCAGCAGCGCTCCGGGACAGGTCAGCGGCTACACCTTC.

The chain couples TRBV20-1 to TRBJ2-7; 9 bases align to TRBD1. V gave up 0 bases and J gave up 4 bases; unmatched junction bases: 7. Germline lookup yields CDR1 DFQATT and CDR2 SNEGSKA (reference sequence). The CDR3 contains 15 residues. The CDR3 DNA reads TGCAGTGCTAGAGATAGACAGGGGGATTTATACGAGCAGTACTTC. Translation gives CSARDRQGDLYEQYF.

With regard to this clonotype: One end of the junction does not line up with germline, which may come from a read error. J is TRBJ2-1 and V is TRBV28; D gene unclear. The tail of the sequence fits TRBJ2-7 better, so the J call may be wrong. CDR1 is MDHEN and CDR2 is SYDVKM in the germline V gene. The CDR3 is made up of 14 amino acids. This CDR3 is CARSFKGSYNEQYF. DNA of the CDR3: TGTGCCAGAAGTTTTAAAGGCTCCTACAATGAGCAGTACTTC.

The V and J genes are TRBV9 and TRBJ2-6; D is undetermined. The CDR3 loop spans 17 amino acids. Germline CDR1 SGDLS, CDR2 YYNGEE. The V gene lost 3 bases and the J gene lost 0 bases, with 13 bases spanning the gap. CDR3 DNA sequence: TGTGCCAGCAGCGAAAACAGACCTCCCTCTGGGGCCAACGTCCTGACTTTC. This sequence encodes CASSENRPPSGANVLTF.

The chain employs TRBV14 and TRBJ2-1; 10 nucleotides agree with TRBD2. The CDR3 is made up of 16 amino acids. Germline-derived CDR1 and CDR2 are SGHDN and FVKESK. Trimming took 5 bases from V and 0 from J; bases not matched to a gene: 4. CDR3 coding DNA: TGTGCCAGCAGCGCAGGACTAGCGGTCTCCTACAATGAGCAGTTCTTC. Translating gives CASSAGLAVSYNEQFF.

V is TRBV29-1 and J is TRBJ2-6; D call uncertain. The CDR3 covers 13 residues. V lost 5 bases and J 1 base, leaving 6 bases between the germline ends. CDR1 SQVTM and CDR2 ANQGSEA come from the germline V gene. CDR3 in amino acids: CSVSLSGANVLTF. In DNA form, the CDR3 reads TGCAGCGTTTCGCTATCTGGGGCCAACGTCCTGACTTTC.